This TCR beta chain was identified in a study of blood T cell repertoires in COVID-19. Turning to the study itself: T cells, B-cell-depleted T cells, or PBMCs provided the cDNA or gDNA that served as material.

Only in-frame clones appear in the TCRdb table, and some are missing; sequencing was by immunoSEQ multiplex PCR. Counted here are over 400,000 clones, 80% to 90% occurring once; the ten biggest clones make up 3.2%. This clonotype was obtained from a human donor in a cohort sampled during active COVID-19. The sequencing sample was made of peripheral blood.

The CDR3: CASSKQGRQPQHF. DNA for the CDR3: TGTGCCAGCAGTAAACAGGGTCGTCAGCCCCAGCATTTT. The gene calls are TRBV27 and TRBJ1-5; weak D call: TRBD1 (6 bases). Looked up from germline, CDR1 is MNHEY and CDR2 is SMNVEV (reference sequence). The CDR3 extends over 13 amino acids. Trimming left V 5 bases short and J 6 bases short, with 11 bases between.